The 21 T cell receptor beta chains given below trace back to one sample, sequenced in a study of T cell responses to AZD1222 COVID-19 vaccine (dated by TCRdb to about 2021). The time point label here, explained by the study, means: about 28 days (+/-7) after the second vaccine dose. Libraries were prepared through the immunoSEQ multiplex PCR assay. In TCRdb, the immuneACCESS table is reduced to in-frame sequences with V and J assigned. These tables do not hold every clone; where another copy was compared, an unresolved V gene accounts for under half, and the others remain unexplained. The table for this sample lists about 130,000 clones; approximately 85% of them were counted only once. 4.5% to 7% of the sample rests with the top ten. This material consisted of peripheral blood, taken 28 days after the second AZD1222 dose. The receptor source for this set is an adult who received the AZD1222 COVID-19 vaccine.

The chain combines TRBV6-2 or TRBV6-3 with TRBJ1-5, with D unclear. The V gene lost 6 bases and the J gene lost 0 bases, with 9 bases spanning the gap. The CDR3 loop spans 14 amino acids. Per germline, CDR1 MNHEY and CDR2 SVGEGT. This chain's CDR3 is CASSPGPSNQPQHF. CDR3 DNA: TGTGCCAGCAGCCCCGGACCTAGCAATCAGCCCCAGCATTTT.

The genes are TRBV10-1 and TRBJ1-3, with TRBD1 identical over 9 bases. Germline V gene lookup returns CDR1 WNHNN and CDR2 SYGVQD (reference sequence). Losses at the gene ends were 6 bases for V and 8 bases for J; bases not matched to a gene: 14. The length of the CDR3 is 16 residues. CDR3 sequence reads: CASRSDRGLGVDTIYF. DNA for the CDR3: TGCGCCAGCAGATCGGACAGGGGACTTGGTGTCGACACCATATATTTT.

V is TRBV6-5 and J is TRBJ2-7; D gene ambiguous. This CDR3 region has 13 residues. Germline CDR1 reads MNHEY; CDR2 reads SVGAGI. V lost 8 bases and J 3 bases, leaving 14 bases between the germline ends. CDR3 sequence reads: CASSSSTFYEQYF. CDR3 nucleotides: TGTGCCAGCTCGTCGAGCACCTTCTACGAGCAGTACTTC.

The rearrangement uses TRBV5-1 and TRBJ1-1, with 10 bases fitting TRBD1. There are 14 residues in the CDR3. Trimming cost V 4 bases and J 3 bases; bases outside gene matches: 3. The V gene's germline CDR1 is SGHRS and CDR2 YFSETQ. As DNA, the CDR3 is TGCGCCAGCAGCGCTGGACAGGGGGACACTGAAGCTTTCTTT. The encoded protein is CASSAGQGDTEAFF.

The CDR3 DNA is TGTGCCAGCAGCCTGCGGGACAGGGGGACCACTGAAGCTTTCTTT. This sequence encodes CASSLRDRGTTEAFF. The chain uses TRBV7-9 and TRBJ1-1, with TRBD1 matching over 11 bases. The CDR3 loop spans 15 amino acids. CDR1 is SEHNR and CDR2 is FQNEAQ in the germline V gene (reference sequence). J lost 4 bases, V lost 5 bases, and 6 bases had no gene match.

Only one count was recorded for this clone. The chain is built from TRBV12-5 and TRBJ2-3; the D is unclear. The CDR3 loop spans 12 amino acids. V was cut by 8 bases and J by 2 bases, with 8 bases left in between. CDR1 is LGHNT and CDR2 is FRNRAP in the germline V gene. For the CDR3, the DNA is TGTGCTAGTTCGGAAGACACAGATACGCAGTATTTT. As protein: CASSEDTDTQYF.

This clone was detected ten times or more. The V call is TRBV4-2, the J call TRBJ1-4; a possible D gene is TRBD1 (5 bases). The ends were cut back, 0 bases at V and 0 bases at J, with 17 bases in the middle. The CDR3 is 19 residues long. The V gene's germline CDR1 is LGHNA and CDR2 YNFKEQ. The CDR3 bases are TGTGCCAGCAGCCAAGATAGGGGCAGGACAACCTCAACTAATGAAAAACTGTTTTTT. This sequence encodes CASSQDRGRTTSTNEKLFF.

CDR3 protein: CASSLGGPDTQYF. The CDR3 DNA follows: TGTGCCAGCAGCTTGGGGGGTCCCGATACGCAGTATTTT. The V call is TRBV5-6, the J call TRBJ2-3; no firm D call. Germline CDR1 is SGHDT and CDR2 is YYEEEE. V lost 0 bases to trimming and J lost 6 bases, with 8 bases between them. The CDR3 loop spans 13 amino acids.

The rearrangement joins TRBV4-1 to TRBJ1-3; D remains unclear. The CDR3 runs 15 residues. Germline V lookup: CDR1 MGHRA, CDR2 YSYEKL. V lost 7 bases and J lost 0, with 13 bases in between. The CDR3 region has the DNA TGCGCCAGCACCAAGGAGAGGTACTCTGGAAACACCATATATTTT. As protein: CASTKERYSGNTIYF.

The rearrangement links TRBV5-1 to TRBJ2-5; possible D gene TRBD1, 5 bases. Germline V gene lookup returns CDR1 SGHRS and CDR2 YFSETQ. Trimming stripped 4 bases from V and 4 bases from J, with 11 bases between. CDR3 length: 13 amino acids. CDR3 bases: TGCGCCAGCAGCCAGGGCTTCTTAGAGACCCAGTACTTC. Residues: CASSQGFLETQYF.

This clone was counted only a few times. The J gene is TRBJ1-2, the V gene TRBV2, with D unresolved. This CDR3 has 13 residues. The V and J ends lost 7 bases and 4 bases respectively, with 13 bases between them. Germline-derived CDR1 and CDR2 are SNHLY and FYNNEI. In DNA, the CDR3 is TGTGCCAGCACTCCAAACCAGAGCTATGGCTACACCTTC. Translating gives CASTPNQSYGYTF.

The sample holds a few counts of this clone. The V and J genes are TRBV2 and TRBJ1-2, with D maybe TRBD1 (6 bases). V was cut by 1 base and J by 3 bases, with 6 bases left in between. CDR1 is SNHLY, CDR2 FYNNEI, per germline. There are 13 residues in the CDR3. CDR3 residues: CASSEGQDYGYTF. DNA for the CDR3: TGTGCCAGCAGTGAAGGACAGGACTATGGCTACACCTTC.

This sequence joins TRBV5-4 and TRBJ2-1; 10 nucleotides agree with TRBD2. Trimming removed 0 bases from V and 5 bases from J; junction bases left unmatched: 5. The CDR3 spans 16 residues. Germline V gene sequence: CDR1 SGHNT, CDR2 YYREEE (reference sequence). The CDR3 spells CASSLDLAGGHNEQFF. CDR3 DNA: TGTGCCAGCAGCTTGGATTTAGCGGGGGGACACAATGAGCAGTTCTTC.

This chain connects TRBV6-5 to TRBJ2-3; TRBD2 matches 7 bases. The CDR3 is 12 amino acids. Germline values: CDR1 MNHEY, CDR2 SVGAGI. V shed 7 bases and J 5 bases; nucleotides not matched to a gene: 3. The CDR3 is CASTLAKDTQYF. The CDR3 DNA follows: TGTGCCAGCACACTAGCGAAAGATACGCAGTATTTT.

V is TRBV6-5 and J is TRBJ2-7; D remains ambiguous. CDR1 and CDR2 (germline): MNHEY, SVGAGI. The CDR3 runs to 14 residues. V was clipped by 0 bases and J by 7 bases, with 13 bases between them. This CDR3 reads CASSYSAGREEQYF. The CDR3 bases are TGTGCCAGCAGTTACTCTGCTGGCCGAGAGGAGCAGTACTTC.

The rearrangement links TRBV29-1 to TRBJ1-2, with no clear D. V dropped 6 bases and J dropped 8 bases, with 16 bases sitting between them. The CDR3 has 12 residues. The germline gives CDR1 SQVTM, CDR2 ANQGSEA. CDR3 nucleotide sequence: TGCAGCGTCGGTGTTCCGGAAGCAGGCTACACCTTC. It is translated as CSVGVPEAGYTF.

The chain combines TRBV5-1 with TRBJ2-7; TRBD2 aligns across 14 bases. Germline CDR1 and CDR2: SGHRS and YFSETQ. J lost 6 bases, V lost 0 bases, and 2 bases had no gene match. The CDR3 has 15 amino acids. CDR3: CASSLAGLAGAEQYF. The CDR3 DNA reads TGCGCCAGCAGCTTGGCGGGACTAGCGGGAGCCGAGCAGTACTTC. Complete variable domain (other parts from reference TRBV5-1 and TRBJ2-7): KAGVTQTPRYLIKTRGQQVTLSCSPISGHRSVSWYQQTPGQGLQFLFEYFSETQRNKGNFPGRFSGRQFSNSRSEMNVSTLELGDSALYLCASSLAGLAGAEQYFGPGTRLTVT.

V and J are TRBV9 and TRBJ1-4; 8 bases align to TRBD1. This CDR3 is 18 amino acids long. Per the germline V gene, CDR1 is SGDLS and CDR2 is YYNGEE. V trimming: 0 bases; J trimming: 0 bases; junction bases outside the gene matches: 7. The CDR3 loop reads CASSVVGDRKATNEKLFF. CDR3 nucleotides: TGTGCCAGCAGCGTAGTGGGGGACAGGAAGGCAACTAATGAAAAACTGTTTTTT.

The genes are TRBV28 and TRBJ2-2; D is tentatively TRBD1 or TRBD2 (6 bases each). The CDR3 sequence is 16 residues long. V gave up 2 bases and J gave up 2 bases, with 12 bases separating them. Germline V gene data show CDR1 as MDHEN and CDR2 as SYDVKM. The CDR3 loop is CASSLGGLLNTGELFF. The CDR3 DNA sequence: TGTGCCAGCAGTTTAGGGGGGCTCCTCAACACCGGGGAGCTGTTTTTT.

V is TRBV7-2 and J is TRBJ1-3, with 9 bases matching TRBD1. This CDR3 is 15 amino acids long. Germline CDR1 reads SGHTA; CDR2 reads FQGNSA. Germline trimming cut 1 base from V and 4 bases from J; bases unmatched to any gene: 2. This CDR3 reads CASSLVGQGGNTIYF. The CDR3, as DNA: TGTGCCAGCAGCTTAGTTGGACAGGGGGGAAACACCATATATTTT.

The V and J genes are TRBV7-9 and TRBJ1-4; D is ambiguous. This CDR3 comprises 14 residues. The germline V gene has CDR1 SEHNR and CDR2 FQNEAQ (reference sequence). Between the trimmed V and J ends, which lost 7 bases and 4 bases, there was a span of 13 bases. CDR3 amino acids: CASTLLERNEKLFF. In DNA form, the CDR3 reads TGTGCCAGCACCCTTCTGGAACGTAATGAAAAACTGTTTTTT.